Listed here is a single TCR beta chain. This sample was taken from a study of blood T cell repertoires in COVID-19. Produced via immunoSEQ multiplex PCR; TCRdb's table is partial and in-frame only. The table includes over 200,000 clones, approximately 83% detected once. This TCR was sampled from a woman between 25 and 40 years old with COVID-19, enrolled during active disease. The sample was peripheral blood.

CDR3 in amino acids: CASSSYTDTQYF. In DNA form, the CDR3 reads TGTGCCAGCAGCTCCTACACAGATACGCAGTATTTT. This rearrangement joins TRBV5-4 to TRBJ2-3; D is unresolved. With 3 bases removed from V and 2 bases from J, the gap between germline ends came to 4 bases. The germline CDR1 and CDR2 sequences are SGHNT and YYREEE (reference sequence). CDR3 length equals 12 residues.